Presented here are 25 T cell receptor beta chains from one specimen sequenced in a study of T cell responses to AZD1222 COVID-19 vaccine. Profiled with immunoSEQ multiplex PCR; TCRdb holds only in-frame clones, not every one. The sample records approximately 100,000 clones, 90% being singletons. Material: peripheral blood, obtained on day 0 of AZD1222 vaccination. The receptor source for this set is an adult in good health.

The rearrangement links TRBV19 to TRBJ2-7; 10 bases fit TRBD2. Germline-derived CDR1 and CDR2 are LNHDA and SQIVND (reference sequence). Germline trimming cut 0 bases from V and 3 bases from J; bases unmatched to any gene: 2. This CDR3 has 15 residues. The CDR3 coding sequence is TGTGCCAGTAGTATAGAAGCGGGGGGGTACTACGAGCAGTACTTC. Translated, it gives CASSIEAGGYYEQYF.

This clone was seen at least ten times. The rearrangement uses TRBV3-1 (or the pseudogene TRBV3-2) and TRBJ2-7; a weak D match, TRBD2 (5 bases). V was shortened by 0 bases and J by 5 bases, with 23 bases between the two germline ends. The CDR3 is 18 amino acids. Germline lookup yields CDR1 LGHDT and CDR2 YNNKEL (reference sequence). The CDR3 protein is CASSQDPRRTSDAHEQYF. CDR3 bases: TGTGCCAGCAGCCAAGACCCCCGGCGGACTTCCGACGCCCACGAGCAGTACTTC.

J is TRBJ2-2 and V is TRBV9; 14 positions agree with TRBD2. Germline loops: CDR1 SGDLS, CDR2 YYNGEE. Germline trimming cut 2 bases from V and 0 bases from J; bases unmatched to any gene: 3. CDR3 length equals 18 residues. The CDR3 here is CASSVGLAGGPNTGELFF. In nucleotides, the CDR3 is TGTGCCAGCAGCGTCGGACTAGCGGGGGGCCCGAACACCGGGGAGCTGTTTTTT. Supplemented by reference TRBV9 and TRBJ2-2, the full variable domain reads DSGVTQTPKHLITATGQRVTLRCSPRSGDLSVYWYQQSLDQGLQFLIQYYNGEERAKGNILERFSAQQFPDLHSELNLSSLELGDSALYFCASSVGLAGGPNTGELFFGEGSRLTVL.

The chain has TRBV5-4 and TRBJ2-5; 13 bases fit TRBD2. The CDR3 sequence is 16 residues long. The V gene's germline CDR1 is SGHNT and CDR2 YYREEE (reference sequence). Losses at the gene ends were 2 bases for V and 2 bases for J; bases not matched to a gene: 3. CDR3 region: CASSFGGLAGQETQYF. CDR3 DNA sequence: TGTGCCAGCAGCTTCGGGGGACTAGCGGGGCAAGAGACCCAGTACTTC.

The J gene is TRBJ1-2, the V gene TRBV15, with D tentatively TRBD1 (6 bases). The CDR3 has 15 amino acids. From germline, CDR1 is LNHNV and CDR2 YYDKDF (reference sequence). V gave up 0 bases and J gave up 3 bases, with 11 bases separating them. CDR3 sequence (DNA): TGTGCCACCAGCAGAGATGCGGACAGCTACTATGGCTACACCTTC. Translation gives CATSRDADSYYGYTF.

The rearrangement joins TRBV27 to TRBJ2-3; a possible D gene is TRBD2 (5 bases). This CDR3 region has 15 residues. The V and J ends lost 10 bases and 1 base respectively, with 18 bases between them. CDR1 and CDR2 from the germline V gene are MNHEY and SMNVEV (reference sequence). The CDR3 region has the DNA TGTGCCACGGGGTCGGTGGGAAGGGGCACAGATACGCAGTATTTT. It encodes CATGSVGRGTDTQYF.

Concerning this clone: Other nucleotide sequences in the sample specify the same CDR3. The chain carries TRBV6-5 and TRBJ2-7; D perhaps matches TRBD2 (5 bases). Germline V gene lookup returns CDR1 MNHEY and CDR2 SVGAGI. Trimming took off 0 bases at V and 3 bases at J, with 6 bases between the two ends. This CDR3 region has 13 residues. CDR3 protein: CASSYSRGYEQYF. The CDR3 nucleotides are TGTGCCAGCAGTTACTCCCGGGGCTACGAGCAGTACTTC.

The chain recombines TRBV12-3 or TRBV12-4 with TRBJ2-7, with D hard to call. Trimming took 1 base from V and 8 from J, leaving 12 bases between them. The CDR3 contains 13 residues. CDR3 sequence (DNA): TGTGCCAGCAGTTTAGGTGAAGGGTTAAAGCAGTACTTC. Encoded protein: CASSLGEGLKQYF.

V and J are TRBV7-9 and TRBJ2-1, with 14 bases lining up with TRBD2. The CDR3 consists of 15 residues. Germline V gene data show CDR1 as SEHNR and CDR2 as FQNEAQ (reference sequence). Trimming cost V 5 bases and J 8 bases; bases outside gene matches: 5. In nucleotides, the CDR3 is TGTGCCAGCAGCCCGACTAGCGGGGGGGCCCATGAGCAGTTCTTC. The encoded protein is CASSPTSGGAHEQFF.

The CDR3 coding sequence is TGTGCCAGCAGACCCGGACATAGGGACACCGGGGAGCTGTTTTTT. Translation: CASRPGHRDTGELFF. The V gene is TRBV6-5, the J gene TRBJ2-2, with a possible D match to TRBD1 (5 bases). V gave up 6 bases and J gave up 3 bases, with 14 bases separating them. Germline-derived CDR1 and CDR2 are MNHEY and SVGAGI. The CDR3 extends over 15 amino acids.

The V gene is TRBV27, the J gene TRBJ1-5; tentatively, D is TRBD1 (5 bases). From germline, CDR1 is MNHEY and CDR2 SMNVEV (reference sequence). The CDR3 loop spans 15 amino acids. The V end was cut by 3 bases, the J end by 3 bases, with 12 bases between. As DNA, the CDR3 is TGTGCCAGCAGTTTTACAGGCCATTTCAATCAGCCCCAGCATTTT. This gives the protein CASSFTGHFNQPQHF.

This clone showed up just once. The chain carries TRBV5-1 and TRBJ1-1; a weak D match, TRBD1 (6 bases). Trimming pared 3 bases from V and 3 bases from J, leaving 15 bases between. The germline V gene has CDR1 SGHRS and CDR2 YFSETQ. The CDR3 runs to 15 residues. The CDR3 bases are TGCGCCAGCAGCTCCGGGACACTGGGGTACACTGAAGCTTTCTTT. Protein sequence: CASSSGTLGYTEAFF.

CDR3 protein: CASSPGSGNTIYF. The CDR3 nucleotides are TGTGCCAGCAGCCCGGGCTCTGGAAACACCATATATTTT. The rearrangement uses TRBV3-1 (or the pseudogene TRBV3-2) and TRBJ1-3; D unresolved. Germline CDR1 reads LGHDT; CDR2 reads YNNKEL (reference sequence). The V gene lost 4 bases and the J gene lost 0 bases, with 4 bases spanning the gap. The CDR3 consists of 13 residues.

The J gene is TRBJ1-2, the V gene TRBV4-1; D ambiguous. The CDR3 is made up of 15 amino acids. The germline V gene has CDR1 MGHRA and CDR2 YSYEKL. Deletions cut 3 bases from V and 2 bases from J, with 13 bases between. The CDR3 DNA sequence: TGCGCCAGCAGCCATAACGAGGCCATCAACTATGGCTACACCTTC. Translation gives CASSHNEAINYGYTF.

This chain uses TRBV5-4 with TRBJ1-2, with 7 bases aligning to TRBD1. This CDR3 spans 12 amino acids. Trimming cost V 5 bases and J 6 bases; bases outside gene matches: 4. Germline V gene lookup returns CDR1 SGHNT and CDR2 YYREEE (reference sequence). As DNA, the CDR3 is TGTGCCAGCAGTTTCGGACAGGATGGCTACACCTTC. This gives the protein CASSFGQDGYTF. Full variable domain (remainder filled in from reference TRBV5-4 and TRBJ1-2): ETGVTQSPTHLIKTRGQQVTLRCSSQSGHNTVSWYQQALGQGPQFIFQYYREEENGRGNFPPRFSGLQFPNYSSELNVNALELDDSALYLCASSFGQDGYTFGSGTRLTVV.

J is TRBJ2-7 and V is TRBV5-6, with 8 bases identical to TRBD1. CDR1 SGHDT and CDR2 YYEEEE come from the germline V gene. Unmatched junction bases numbered 11, after V lost 4 bases and J lost 5 bases. The CDR3 has 15 residues. The CDR3 sequence is CASSKRQGISNEQYF. CDR3 DNA: TGTGCCAGCAGCAAGAGACAGGGGATTAGCAACGAGCAGTACTTC.

CDR3 sequence reads: CAISEATLRTNTNQPQHF. The CDR3 DNA reads as TGTGCCATCAGTGAAGCGACATTACGCACTAATACCAATCAGCCCCAGCATTTT. This chain uses TRBV10-3 with TRBJ1-5; D is unclear. Trimming left V 3 bases short and J 3 bases short, with 21 bases between. Germline V gene lookup returns CDR1 ENHRY and CDR2 SYGVKD. The CDR3 sequence is 18 residues long.

The chain recombines TRBV5-1 with TRBJ2-7, with 8 bases that match TRBD1. Trimming removed 4 bases from V and 5 bases from J; junction bases left unmatched: 11. This CDR3 is 15 amino acids long. Germline V gives CDR1 SGHRS, CDR2 YFSETQ. The CDR3 sequence is CASSLTGTGLDEQYF. The DNA of the CDR3 is TGCGCCAGCAGCCTAACCGGGACAGGACTCGACGAGCAGTACTTC.

The rearrangement links TRBV5-4 to TRBJ1-2; 9 bases are a match to TRBD1. Germline CDR1 reads SGHNT; CDR2 reads YYREEE (reference sequence). The CDR3 covers 17 residues. Trimming at V came to 0 bases and at J to 8 bases, leaving 14 bases not matched to a gene. The CDR3 spells CASSLGGQGGKLKGYTF. The CDR3 bases are TGTGCCAGCAGCTTGGGGGGACAGGGAGGGAAGTTAAAGGGCTACACCTTC.

The rearrangement links TRBV6-5 to TRBJ1-1, with a possible D match to TRBD1 (6 bases). This CDR3 contains 13 residues. From germline, CDR1 is MNHEY and CDR2 SVGAGI. V lost 10 bases and J lost 4, with 16 bases in between. For the CDR3, the DNA is TGTGCCACTACCACAGGGTTGGGCACTGAAGCTTTCTTT. Translating it yields CATTTGLGTEAFF.

The chain links TRBV7-9 to TRBJ1-1; possible D gene TRBD1, 5 bases. Per the germline V gene, CDR1 is SEHNR and CDR2 is FQNEAQ (reference sequence). V lost 6 bases, J lost 0 bases, and 14 bases lay in between. CDR3 length equals 15 residues. CDR3 sequence (DNA): TGTGCCAGCAGTTTCAGCGGGGCAATGAACACTGAAGCTTTCTTT. Translation: CASSFSGAMNTEAFF.

This rearrangement joins TRBV6-5 to TRBJ2-3; 9 bases align to TRBD1. The CDR3 is 13 amino acids. Germline values: CDR1 MNHEY, CDR2 SVGAGI. The junction had 5 bases not matched to a gene; V was cut back by 6 bases and J by 7 bases. CDR3 DNA: TGTGCCAGCAGGGGACAGGGTATGAATACGCAGTATTTT. It specifies CASRGQGMNTQYF.

The rearrangement uses TRBV7-2 and TRBJ1-4; D unresolved. The CDR3 spans 14 residues. Germline CDR1 and CDR2: SGHTA and FQGNSA. Trimming shortened V by 5 bases and J by 7 bases, and 14 bases separated the two germline ends. The CDR3 loop is CASSPGPLGEKLFF. The CDR3 bases are TGTGCCAGCAGCCCGGGTCCGTTGGGTGAAAAACTGTTTTTT.

The chain employs TRBV6-5 and TRBJ2-7; no clear D. From germline, CDR1 is MNHEY and CDR2 SVGAGI. Trimming stripped 3 bases from V and 5 bases from J, with 5 bases between. CDR3 length: 11 residues. The CDR3 protein is CASSYDDEQYF. DNA of the CDR3: TGTGCCAGCAGTTATGACGACGAGCAGTACTTC.

V and J are TRBV6-5 and TRBJ2-1; D ambiguous. The CDR3 spans 15 residues. Per germline, CDR1 MNHEY and CDR2 SVGAGI. Deletions cut 5 bases from V and 0 bases from J, with 11 bases between. CDR3 nucleotides: TGTGCCAGCAGTCCCGGAACAAGCTCCTACAATGAGCAGTTCTTC. This translates into CASSPGTSSYNEQFF.